The following is a T cell receptor beta chain sequence with its context. This sample stems from a study of T-cell reconstitution after alpha-beta-depleted transplantation in children. Unique molecular identifiers were built into the TCRbeta library. A single record per CDR3 protein comes from TCRdb applying MiXCR to the PCR reads. Of about 240,000 distinct CDR3 sequences in the sample, 9.5% to 15% were seen once. This CDR3 contains 15 residues. Per germline, CDR1 LGHNA and CDR2 YSLEER. V was clipped by 4 bases and J by 6 bases; unmatched bases: 8. Sequencing was performed on PBMCs from the stem cell graft donor, taken from the stem cell graft. V usage is TRBV4-3 and J usage is TRBJ1-4, with 7 bases identical to TRBD1. The receptor comes from a human donor who donated a stem cell graft to a child with acute lymphoblastic leukemia. CDR3 DNA: TGCGCCAGCAGCCCAGGGGGGACGGGGGATGAAAAACTGTTTTTT. Amino acids: CASSPGGTGDEKLFF.